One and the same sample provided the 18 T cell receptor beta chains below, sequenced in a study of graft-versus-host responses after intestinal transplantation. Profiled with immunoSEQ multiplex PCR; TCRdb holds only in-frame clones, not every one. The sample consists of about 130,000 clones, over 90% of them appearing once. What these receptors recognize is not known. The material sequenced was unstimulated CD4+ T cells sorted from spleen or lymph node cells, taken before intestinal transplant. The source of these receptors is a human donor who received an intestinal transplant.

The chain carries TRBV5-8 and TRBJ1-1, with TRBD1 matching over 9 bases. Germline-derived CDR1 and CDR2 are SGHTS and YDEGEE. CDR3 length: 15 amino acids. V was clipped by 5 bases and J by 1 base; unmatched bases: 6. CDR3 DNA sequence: TGTGCCAGCAGTCGGACAGGGGTCGGGAACACTGAAGCTTTCTTT. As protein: CASSRTGVGNTEAFF.

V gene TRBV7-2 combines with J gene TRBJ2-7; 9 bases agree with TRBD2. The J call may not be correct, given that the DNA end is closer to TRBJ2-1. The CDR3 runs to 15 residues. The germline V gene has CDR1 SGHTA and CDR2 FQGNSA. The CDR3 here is CASSFSASGIGEQFF. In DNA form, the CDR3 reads TGTGCCAGCAGCTTTTCGGCTAGCGGGATTGGTGAGCAGTTCTTC.

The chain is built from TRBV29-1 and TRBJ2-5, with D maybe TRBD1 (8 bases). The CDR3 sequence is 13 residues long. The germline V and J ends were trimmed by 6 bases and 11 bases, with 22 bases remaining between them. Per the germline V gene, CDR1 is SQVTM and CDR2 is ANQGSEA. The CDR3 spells CSVIYQGAGEQYF. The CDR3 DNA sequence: TGCAGCGTAATCTATCAGGGGGCGGGGGAGCAGTACTTC.

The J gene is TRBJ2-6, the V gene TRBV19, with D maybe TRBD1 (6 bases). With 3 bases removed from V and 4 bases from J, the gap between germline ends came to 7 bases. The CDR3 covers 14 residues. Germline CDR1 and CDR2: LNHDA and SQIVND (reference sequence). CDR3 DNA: TGTGCCAGTAGTATTGGGACAGGGGCCAACGTCCTGACTTTC. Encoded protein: CASSIGTGANVLTF.

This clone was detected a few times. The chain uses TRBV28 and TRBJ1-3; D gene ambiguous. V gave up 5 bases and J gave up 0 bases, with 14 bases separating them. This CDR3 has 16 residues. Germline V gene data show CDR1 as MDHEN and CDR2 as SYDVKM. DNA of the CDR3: TGTGCCAGCAGTGCCCTGGTGGGGTTCTCTGGAAACACCATATATTTT. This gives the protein CASSALVGFSGNTIYF.

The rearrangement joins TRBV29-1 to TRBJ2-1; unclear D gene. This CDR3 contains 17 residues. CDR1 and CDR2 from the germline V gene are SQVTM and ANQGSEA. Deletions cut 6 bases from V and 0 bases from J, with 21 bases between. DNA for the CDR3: TGCAGCGTCAAGCCGACGGCTCACCATAGCTCCTACAATGAGCAGTTCTTC. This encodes CSVKPTAHHSSYNEQFF.

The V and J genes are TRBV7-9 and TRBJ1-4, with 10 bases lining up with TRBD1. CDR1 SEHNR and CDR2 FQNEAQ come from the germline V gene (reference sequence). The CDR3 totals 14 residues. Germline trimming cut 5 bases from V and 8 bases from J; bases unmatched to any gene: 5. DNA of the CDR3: TGTGCCAGCAGCCGCGGGACAGGGGAAGAAAAACTGTTTTTT. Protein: CASSRGTGEEKLFF.

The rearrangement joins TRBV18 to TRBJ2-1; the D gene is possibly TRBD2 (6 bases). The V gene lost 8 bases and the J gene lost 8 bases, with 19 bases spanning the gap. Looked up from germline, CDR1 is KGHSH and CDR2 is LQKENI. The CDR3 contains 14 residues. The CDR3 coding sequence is TGTGCCAGCCTGCCGGGACTGGATCGGGATGAGCAGTTCTTC. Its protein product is CASLPGLDRDEQFF.

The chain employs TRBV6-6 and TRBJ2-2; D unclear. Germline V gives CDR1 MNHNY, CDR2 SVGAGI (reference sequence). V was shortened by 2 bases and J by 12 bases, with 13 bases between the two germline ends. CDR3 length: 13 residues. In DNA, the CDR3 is TGTGCCAGCAGTTACAAGGACGGCGCGAAGCTGTTTTTT. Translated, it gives CASSYKDGAKLFF.

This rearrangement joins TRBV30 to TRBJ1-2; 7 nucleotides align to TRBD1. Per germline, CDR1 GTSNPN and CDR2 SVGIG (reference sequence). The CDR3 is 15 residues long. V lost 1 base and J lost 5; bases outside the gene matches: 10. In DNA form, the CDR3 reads TGTGCCTGGAGTGCGACTATACAGGGGAAGTATGGCTACACCTTC. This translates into CAWSATIQGKYGYTF.

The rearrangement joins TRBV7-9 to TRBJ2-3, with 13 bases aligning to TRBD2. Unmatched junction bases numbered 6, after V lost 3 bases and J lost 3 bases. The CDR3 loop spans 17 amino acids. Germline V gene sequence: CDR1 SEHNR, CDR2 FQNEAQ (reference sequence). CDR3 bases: TGTGCCAGCAGCTTTAGGGGGACTAGCGGGACTACAGATACGCAGTATTTT. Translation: CASSFRGTSGTTDTQYF.

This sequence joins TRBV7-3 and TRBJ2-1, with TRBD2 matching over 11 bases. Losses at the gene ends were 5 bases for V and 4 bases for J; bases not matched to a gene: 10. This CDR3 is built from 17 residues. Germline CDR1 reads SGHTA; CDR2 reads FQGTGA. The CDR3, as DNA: TGTGCCAGCAGCCCTTACCTACTAGCGGGAGATTACAATGAGCAGTTCTTC. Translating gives CASSPYLLAGDYNEQFF.

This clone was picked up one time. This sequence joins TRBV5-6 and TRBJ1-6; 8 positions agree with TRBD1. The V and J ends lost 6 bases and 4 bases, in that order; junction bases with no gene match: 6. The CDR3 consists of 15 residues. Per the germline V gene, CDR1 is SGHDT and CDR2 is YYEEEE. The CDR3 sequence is CASNRGGLYNSPLHF. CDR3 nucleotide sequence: TGTGCCAGCAACAGGGGGGGGCTTTATAATTCACCCCTCCACTTT.

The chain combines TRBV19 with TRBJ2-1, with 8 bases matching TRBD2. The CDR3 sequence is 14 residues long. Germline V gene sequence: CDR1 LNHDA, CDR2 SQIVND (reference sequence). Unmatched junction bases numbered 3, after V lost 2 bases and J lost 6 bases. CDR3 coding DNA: TGTGCCAGTAGTATAACTAGCGGACCCAATGAGCAGTTCTTC. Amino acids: CASSITSGPNEQFF.

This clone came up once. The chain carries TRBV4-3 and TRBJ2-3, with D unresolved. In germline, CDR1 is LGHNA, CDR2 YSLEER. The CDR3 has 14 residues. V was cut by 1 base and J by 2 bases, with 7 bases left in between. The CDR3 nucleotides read TGCGCCAGCAGCCAAGGACTTCCCACAGATACGCAGTATTTT. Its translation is CASSQGLPTDTQYF.

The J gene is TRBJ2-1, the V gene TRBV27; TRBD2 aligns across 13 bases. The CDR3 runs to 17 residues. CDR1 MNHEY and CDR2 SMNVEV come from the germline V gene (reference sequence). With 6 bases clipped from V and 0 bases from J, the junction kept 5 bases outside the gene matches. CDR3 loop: CASRPRTSGGSYNEQFF. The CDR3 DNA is TGTGCCAGCAGACCACGGACTAGCGGGGGCTCCTACAATGAGCAGTTCTTC.

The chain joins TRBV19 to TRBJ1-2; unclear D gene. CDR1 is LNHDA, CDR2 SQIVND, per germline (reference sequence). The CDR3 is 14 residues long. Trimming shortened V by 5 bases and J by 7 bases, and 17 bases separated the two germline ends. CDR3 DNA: TGTGCCAGTAGTGCACCGCCGCCAGGAGTTGGCTACACCTTC. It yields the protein CASSAPPPGVGYTF.

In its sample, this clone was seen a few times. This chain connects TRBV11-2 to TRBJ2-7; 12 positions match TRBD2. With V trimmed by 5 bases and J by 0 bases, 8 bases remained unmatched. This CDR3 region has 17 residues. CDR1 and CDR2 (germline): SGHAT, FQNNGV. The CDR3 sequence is CASSPRRTSGDSYEQYF. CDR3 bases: TGTGCCAGCAGCCCCCGCCGGACTAGCGGGGACTCCTACGAGCAGTACTTC.